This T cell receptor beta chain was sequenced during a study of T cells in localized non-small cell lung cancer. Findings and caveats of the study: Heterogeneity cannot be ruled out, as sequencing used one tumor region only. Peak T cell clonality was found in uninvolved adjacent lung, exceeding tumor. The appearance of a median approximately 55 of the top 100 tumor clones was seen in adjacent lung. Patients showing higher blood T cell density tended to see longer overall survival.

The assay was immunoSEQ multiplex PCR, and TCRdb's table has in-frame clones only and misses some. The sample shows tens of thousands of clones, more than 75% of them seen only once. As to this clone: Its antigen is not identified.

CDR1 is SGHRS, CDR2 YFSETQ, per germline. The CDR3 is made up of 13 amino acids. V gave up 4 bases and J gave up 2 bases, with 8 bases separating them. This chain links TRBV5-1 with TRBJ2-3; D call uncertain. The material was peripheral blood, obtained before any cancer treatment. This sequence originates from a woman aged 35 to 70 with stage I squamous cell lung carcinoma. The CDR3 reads CASSPLNTDTQYF. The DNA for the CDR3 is TGCGCCAGCAGCCCCCTGAACACAGATACGCAGTATTTT.